The 12 T cell receptor beta chains listed next were all sequenced from one sample in a study of CD8+CD57+ T cells in acquired aplastic anemia. Profiles of TCR beta VDJ and CDR3 were generated from a genomic DNA template. From the reads, TCRdb called clonotypes with MiXCR, one entry per CDR3 protein. The data contain fewer than 70,000 distinct CDR3 sequences, around half of them singletons. Material for sequencing was sorted CD4+, CD8+, or CD8+CD57+ T cells (not recorded which) from PBMCs. All receptors come from a human donor in good health, serving as a control.

In this sample, this clonotype is medium-sized. The chain employs TRBV24-1 and TRBJ2-5, with D perhaps TRBD2 (6 bases). The CDR3 sequence is 14 residues long. V was clipped by 0 bases and J by 5 bases, with 9 bases between them. Germline V CDR1 and CDR2: KGHDR, SFDVKD. CDR3 DNA: TGTGCCACCAGTGATTTGGGAGGGTTGGAGACCCAGTACTTC. It specifies CATSDLGGLETQYF.

The chain recombines TRBV10-3 with TRBJ2-7; D is possibly TRBD1 or TRBD2 (6 bases each). Germline V gene lookup returns CDR1 ENHRY and CDR2 SYGVKD. The CDR3 is 14 amino acids. Trimming removed 10 bases from V and 0 bases from J, with 16 bases in between. This CDR3 is CASGTFRSSYEQYF. CDR3 sequence (DNA): TGTGCCAGCGGGACATTTAGGAGCTCCTACGAGCAGTACTTC.

Sample share makes this clonotype medium-sized. The genes are TRBV15 and TRBJ2-7, with 9 bases lining up with TRBD2. Trimming took 8 bases from V and 5 from J; bases not matched to a gene: 7. The CDR3 spans 13 residues. In germline, CDR1 is LNHNV, CDR2 YYDKDF (reference sequence). The CDR3 nucleotides read TGTGCCACCCAGCTAGCGGGATTCGACGAGCAGTACTTC. Its protein is CATQLAGFDEQYF.

Here the CDR3 DNA reads TGTGCCAGCAGCTTGTGGACAGGGGGCGCAGGTACGCAGTATTTT. Its protein is CASSLWTGGAGTQYF. This chain uses TRBV5-4 with TRBJ2-3; 11 nucleotides agree with TRBD1. This CDR3 spans 15 amino acids. The ends lost 1 base at V and 8 bases at J; junction bases unmatched: 6. Germline V gene sequence: CDR1 SGHNT, CDR2 YYREEE (reference sequence).

This clonotype has at least ten counts. The V call is TRBV12-3 or TRBV12-4, the J call TRBJ2-2, with 9 positions matching TRBD1. This CDR3 is 17 amino acids long. J lost 3 bases, V lost 2 bases, and 7 bases had no gene match. CDR3 residues: CASSLNRGRWDTGELFF. The CDR3 nucleotides read TGTGCCAGCAGTTTAAACAGGGGGCGATGGGACACCGGGGAGCTGTTTTTT.

This clonotype was observed a single time. This chain links TRBV5-5 with TRBJ1-6; D may be TRBD1 (5 bases). The CDR3 sequence is 16 residues long. Germline assignment: CDR1 SGHKS and CDR2 YYEKEE (reference sequence). Trimming shortened V by 6 bases and J by 1 base, and 14 bases separated the two germline ends. CDR3 amino acids: CASNPIGESYNSPLHF. The CDR3 DNA reads as TGTGCCAGCAACCCCATAGGGGAGTCCTATAATTCACCCCTCCACTTT.

This clonotype was observed at least ten times. This CDR3 is CASSQETGVPYNEQFF. CDR3 DNA sequence: TGCGCCAGCAGCCAAGAAACCGGGGTCCCCTACAATGAGCAGTTCTTC. The V call is TRBV4-1, the J call TRBJ2-1, with D maybe TRBD2 (5 bases). The V end was cut by 0 bases, the J end by 2 bases, with 11 bases between. In germline, CDR1 is MGHRA, CDR2 YSYEKL. The CDR3 contains 16 residues.

V gene TRBV24-1 combines with J gene TRBJ2-3; 8 bases match TRBD1. The V gene's germline CDR1 is KGHDR and CDR2 SFDVKD. V was pared by 9 bases and J by 4 bases, with 11 bases of the junction left unmatched. The CDR3 has 15 residues. This CDR3 reads CATGRDRQGSDTQYF. The CDR3, as DNA: TGTGCCACCGGCCGGGACAGGCAGGGTTCAGATACGCAGTATTTT.

The chain uses TRBV4-1 and TRBJ1-5, with D maybe TRBD1 (5 bases). Deletions cut 1 base from V and 2 bases from J, with 12 bases between. CDR3 length: 16 amino acids. Germline CDR1 is MGHRA and CDR2 is YSYEKL. CDR3 coding DNA: TGCGCCAGCAGCCAAGGGAGGGGAGCCCGCAATCAGCCCCAGCATTTT. It codes for CASSQGRGARNQPQHF.

The chain carries TRBV7-6 and TRBJ2-5; TRBD2 agrees at 8 bases. The germline V gene has CDR1 SGHVS and CDR2 FNYEAQ. The CDR3 is 13 residues long. V gave up 6 bases and J gave up 3 bases; unmatched junction bases: 3. CDR3 sequence reads: CASRFSGEETQYF. CDR3 in DNA: TGTGCCAGCAGATTTAGCGGGGAAGAGACCCAGTACTTC.

V is TRBV4-1 and J is TRBJ2-2; D might be TRBD2 (6 bases). Germline values: CDR1 MGHRA, CDR2 YSYEKL. With 4 bases removed from V and 3 bases from J, the gap between germline ends came to 15 bases. This CDR3 is 16 amino acids long. In DNA form, the CDR3 reads TGCGCCAGCAGCCCCTTCTTTGGGACTGACACCGGGGAGCTGTTTTTT. This sequence encodes CASSPFFGTDTGELFF.

The chain joins TRBV19 to TRBJ1-3; D call uncertain. The CDR3 extends over 12 amino acids. Germline V gives CDR1 LNHDA, CDR2 SQIVND (reference sequence). V lost 7 bases and J 2 bases, leaving 6 bases between the germline ends. CDR3 sequence reads: CASTRTGNTIYF. In nucleotides, the CDR3 is TGTGCCAGTACTAGGACTGGAAACACCATATATTTT.